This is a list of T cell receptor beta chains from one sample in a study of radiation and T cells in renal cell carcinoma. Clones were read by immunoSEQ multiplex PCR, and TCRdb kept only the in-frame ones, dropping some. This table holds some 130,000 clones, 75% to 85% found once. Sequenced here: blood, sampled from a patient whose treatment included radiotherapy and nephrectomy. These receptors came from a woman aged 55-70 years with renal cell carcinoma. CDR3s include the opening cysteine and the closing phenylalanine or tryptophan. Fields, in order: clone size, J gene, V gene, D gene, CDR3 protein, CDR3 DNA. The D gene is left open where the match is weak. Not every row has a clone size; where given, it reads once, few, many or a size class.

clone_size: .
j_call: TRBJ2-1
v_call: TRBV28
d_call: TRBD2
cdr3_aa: CASRASGKVDEQFF
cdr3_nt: TGTGCCAGCAGAGCTAGCGGGAAAGTGGATGAGCAGTTCTTC

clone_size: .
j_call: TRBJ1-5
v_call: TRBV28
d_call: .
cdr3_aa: CASSLYGGVGPQHF
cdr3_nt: TGTGCCAGCAGTTTATACGGGGGCGTTGGGCCCCAGCATTTT

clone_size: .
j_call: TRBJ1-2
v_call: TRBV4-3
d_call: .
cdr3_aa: CASSQDVEGYGYTF
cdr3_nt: TGCGCCAGCAGCCAAGATGTGGAGGGGTATGGCTACACCTTC

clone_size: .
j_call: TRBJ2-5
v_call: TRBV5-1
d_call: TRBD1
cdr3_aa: CASSLAGTGEETQYF
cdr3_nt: TGCGCCAGCAGCTTGGCCGGGACAGGGGAAGAGACCCAGTACTTC

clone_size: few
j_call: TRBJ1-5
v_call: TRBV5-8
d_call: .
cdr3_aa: CASSPPSVAGPLGNQPQHF
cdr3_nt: TGTGCCAGCAGCCCCCCTTCGGTAGCAGGACCTTTGGGCAATCAGCCCCAGCATTTT

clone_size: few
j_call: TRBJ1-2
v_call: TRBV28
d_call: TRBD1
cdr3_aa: CASSQDRVDGYTF
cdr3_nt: TGTGCCAGCAGCCAGGACAGGGTTGATGGCTACACCTTC

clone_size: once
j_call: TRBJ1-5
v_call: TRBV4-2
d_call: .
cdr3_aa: CASSQGAGNQPQHF
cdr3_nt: TGTGCCAGCAGCCAAGGGGCCGGGAATCAGCCCCAGCATTTT

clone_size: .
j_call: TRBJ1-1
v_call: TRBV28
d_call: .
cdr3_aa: CASSPAVNREFMNTEAFF
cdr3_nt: TGTGCCAGCAGTCCTGCCGTTAACAGGGAATTCATGAACACTGAAGCTTTCTTT

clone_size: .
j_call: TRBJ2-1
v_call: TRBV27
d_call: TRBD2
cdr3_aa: CASSDSGRFYNEQFF
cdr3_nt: TGTGCCAGCAGTGACAGCGGGAGATTCTACAATGAGCAGTTCTTC

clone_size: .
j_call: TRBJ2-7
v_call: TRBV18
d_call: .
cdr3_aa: CATSPGRDLSYEQYF
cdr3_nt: TGTGCCACCTCACCCGGGCGGGACCTCTCCTACGAGCAGTACTTC

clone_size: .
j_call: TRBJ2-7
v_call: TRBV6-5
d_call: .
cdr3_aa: CASSYSPGTSYEQYF
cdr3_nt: TGTGCCAGCAGTTACTCCCCAGGGACCTCCTACGAGCAGTACTTC

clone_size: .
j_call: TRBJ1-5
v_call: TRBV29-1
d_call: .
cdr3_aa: CSVVENSNQPQHF
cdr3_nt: TGCAGCGTCGTCGAAAATAGCAATCAGCCCCAGCATTTT

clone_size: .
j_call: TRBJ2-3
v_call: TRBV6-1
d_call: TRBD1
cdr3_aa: CASSDGTGVWTDTQYF
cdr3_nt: TGTGCCAGCAGTGACGGGACAGGGGTATGGACAGATACGCAGTATTTT

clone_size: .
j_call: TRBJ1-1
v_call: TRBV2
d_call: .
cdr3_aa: CASGPLSVNTEAFF
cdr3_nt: TGTGCCAGCGGACCACTGTCCGTGAACACTGAAGCTTTCTTT

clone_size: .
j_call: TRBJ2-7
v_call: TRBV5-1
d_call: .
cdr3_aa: CASSLADEQYF
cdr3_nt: TGCGCCAGCAGCTTGGCGGACGAGCAGTACTTC

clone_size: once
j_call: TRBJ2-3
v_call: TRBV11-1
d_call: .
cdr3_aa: CASSLPGPSTDTQYF
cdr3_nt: TGTGCCAGCAGCTTACCGGGGCCAAGCACAGATACGCAGTATTTT

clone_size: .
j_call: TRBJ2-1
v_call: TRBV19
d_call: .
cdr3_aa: CASSNGNSYNEQFF
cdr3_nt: TGTGCCAGTAGTAACGGGAATTCCTACAATGAGCAGTTCTTC

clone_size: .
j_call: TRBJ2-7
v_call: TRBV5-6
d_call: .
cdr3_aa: CASSLEKGFGEQYF
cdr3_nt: TGTGCCAGCAGCTTGGAGAAGGGTTTCGGCGAGCAGTACTTC

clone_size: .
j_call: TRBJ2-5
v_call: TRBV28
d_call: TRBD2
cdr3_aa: CASSPHAGLVETQYF
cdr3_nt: TGTGCCAGCAGTCCGCACGCGGGACTAGTGGAGACCCAGTACTTC

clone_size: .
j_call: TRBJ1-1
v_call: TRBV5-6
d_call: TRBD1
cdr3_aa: CASSRGQGNTEAFF
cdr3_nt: TGTGCCAGCAGCCGTGGACAGGGGAACACTGAAGCTTTCTTT

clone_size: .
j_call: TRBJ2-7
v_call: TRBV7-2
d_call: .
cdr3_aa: CASSFGIGGYEQYF
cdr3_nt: TGTGCCAGCAGCTTCGGTATCGGGGGCTACGAGCAGTACTTC

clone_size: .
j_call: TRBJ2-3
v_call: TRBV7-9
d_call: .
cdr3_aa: CASSKDFSDTQYF
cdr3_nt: TGTGCCAGCAGCAAGGACTTCTCAGATACGCAGTATTTT

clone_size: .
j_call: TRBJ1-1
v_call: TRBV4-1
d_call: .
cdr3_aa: CASSPKGTENTEAFF
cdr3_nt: TGCGCCAGCAGCCCGAAAGGTACGGAGAACACTGAAGCTTTCTTT

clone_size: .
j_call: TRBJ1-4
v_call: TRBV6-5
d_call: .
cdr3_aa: CASSYSSEKLFF
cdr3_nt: TGTGCCAGCAGTTACTCAAGTGAAAAACTGTTTTTT

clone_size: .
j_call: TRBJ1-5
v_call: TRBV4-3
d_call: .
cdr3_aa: CASSQGPINQPQHF
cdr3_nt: TGCGCCAGCAGCCAAGGACCGATTAATCAGCCCCAGCATTTT

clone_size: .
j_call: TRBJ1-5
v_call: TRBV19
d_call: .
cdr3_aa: CASSISGGYSNQPQHF
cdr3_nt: TGTGCCAGTAGTATATCGGGGGGCTATAGCAATCAGCCCCAGCATTTT

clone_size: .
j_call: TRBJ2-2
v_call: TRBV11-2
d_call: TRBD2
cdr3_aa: CASSLAASGGVNTGELFF
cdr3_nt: TGTGCCAGCAGCTTAGCGGCTAGCGGGGGCGTGAACACCGGGGAGCTGTTTTTT

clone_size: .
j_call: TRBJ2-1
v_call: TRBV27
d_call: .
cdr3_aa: CASRVSGYSYNEQFF
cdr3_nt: TGTGCCAGCAGGGTAAGCGGCTACTCCTACAATGAGCAGTTCTTC

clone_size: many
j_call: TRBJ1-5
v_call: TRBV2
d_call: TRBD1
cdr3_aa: CASSRQGNQPQHF
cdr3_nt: TGTGCCAGCAGCAGACAGGGCAACCAGCCCCAGCATTTT

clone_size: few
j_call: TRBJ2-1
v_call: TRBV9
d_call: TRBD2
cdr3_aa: CASSAELAAGRIEQFF
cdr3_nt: TGTGCCAGCAGCGCCGAACTAGCGGCCGGCAGGATCGAGCAGTTCTTC

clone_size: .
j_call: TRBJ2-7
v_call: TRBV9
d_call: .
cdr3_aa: CASSVVSGYEQYF
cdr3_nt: TGTGCCAGCAGCGTAGTCTCGGGCTACGAGCAGTACTTC

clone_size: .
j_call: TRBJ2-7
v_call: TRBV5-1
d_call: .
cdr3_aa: CASSPVPGKEYEQYF
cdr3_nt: TGCGCCAGCAGCCCGGTCCCGGGGAAGGAGTACGAGCAGTACTTC

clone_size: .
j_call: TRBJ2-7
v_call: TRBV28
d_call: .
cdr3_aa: CASSHTTQPLGEQYF
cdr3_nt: TGTGCCAGCAGCCACACTACTCAACCACTCGGCGAGCAGTACTTC

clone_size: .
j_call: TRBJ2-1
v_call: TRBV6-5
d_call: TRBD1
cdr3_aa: CASSSSGDSLNEQFF
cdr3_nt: TGTGCCAGCAGTTCCTCCGGGGACAGCCTAAATGAGCAGTTCTTC

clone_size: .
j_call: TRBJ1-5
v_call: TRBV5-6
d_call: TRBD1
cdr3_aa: CASSQIGTGGFQPQHF
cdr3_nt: TGTGCCAGCAGCCAGATCGGGACAGGAGGATTTCAGCCCCAGCATTTT

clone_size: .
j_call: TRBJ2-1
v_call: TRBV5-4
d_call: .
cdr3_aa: CASSPGQSYNEQFF
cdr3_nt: TGTGCCAGCAGCCCCGGACAGAGTTACAATGAGCAGTTCTTC

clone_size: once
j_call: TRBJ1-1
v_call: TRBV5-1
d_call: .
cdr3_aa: CASSLVFGGPLNTEAFF
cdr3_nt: TGCGCCAGCAGCTTGGTTTTCGGGGGCCCGTTGAACACTGAAGCTTTCTTT

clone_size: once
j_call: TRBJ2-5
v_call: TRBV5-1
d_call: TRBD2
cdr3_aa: CASRRGSGESETQYF
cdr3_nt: TGCGCCAGTAGGAGAGGCAGCGGGGAGTCGGAGACCCAGTACTTC

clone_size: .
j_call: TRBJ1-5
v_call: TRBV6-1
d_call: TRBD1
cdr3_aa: CASRPTGGNQPQHF
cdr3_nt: TGTGCCAGCAGACCCACAGGGGGCAATCAGCCCCAGCATTTT

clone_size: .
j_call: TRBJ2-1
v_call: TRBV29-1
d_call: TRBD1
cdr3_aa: CSVVRDRDGYNEQFF
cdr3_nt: TGCAGCGTCGTTAGGGACAGGGACGGCTACAATGAGCAGTTCTTC

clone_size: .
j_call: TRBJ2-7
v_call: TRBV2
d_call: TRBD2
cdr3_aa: CASSEWGTSGRTIYEQYF
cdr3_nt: TGTGCCAGCAGTGAATGGGGGACTAGCGGGAGAACCATCTACGAGCAGTACTTC

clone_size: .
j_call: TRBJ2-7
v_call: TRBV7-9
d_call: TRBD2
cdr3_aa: CASSLVLAGVSEQYF
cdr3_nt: TGTGCCAGCAGCTTAGTACTAGCGGGAGTGTCGGAGCAGTACTTC

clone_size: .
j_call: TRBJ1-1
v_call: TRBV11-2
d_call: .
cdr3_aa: CASSLPGTRNTEAFF
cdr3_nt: TGTGCCAGCTCCCTCCCCGGCACAAGGAACACTGAAGCTTTCTTT

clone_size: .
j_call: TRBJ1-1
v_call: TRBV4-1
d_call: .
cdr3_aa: CASSQEGRASTEAFF
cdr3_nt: TGCGCCAGCAGCCAAGAAGGCAGGGCAAGCACTGAAGCTTTCTTT

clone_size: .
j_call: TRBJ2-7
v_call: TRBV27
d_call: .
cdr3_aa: CASSFTVGYEQYF
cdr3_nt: TGTGCCAGCAGTTTCACGGTGGGCTACGAGCAGTACTTC

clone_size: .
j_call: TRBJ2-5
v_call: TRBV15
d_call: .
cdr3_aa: CATSRDPATETQYF
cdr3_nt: TGTGCCACCAGCAGAGATCCAGCAACGGAGACCCAGTACTTC

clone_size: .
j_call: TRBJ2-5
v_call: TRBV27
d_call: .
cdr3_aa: CASSVSGGSQETQYF
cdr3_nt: TGTGCCAGCAGTGTCTCTGGGGGGAGCCAAGAGACCCAGTACTTC

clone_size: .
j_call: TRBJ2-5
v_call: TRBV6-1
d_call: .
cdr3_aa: CASSETVGDQETQYF
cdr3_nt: TGTGCCAGCAGTGAAACGGTGGGGGACCAAGAGACCCAGTACTTC

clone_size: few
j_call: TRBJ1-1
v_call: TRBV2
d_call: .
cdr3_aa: CASRRGVGTEAFF
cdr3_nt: TGTGCCAGCAGGAGGGGGGTGGGCACTGAAGCTTTCTTT

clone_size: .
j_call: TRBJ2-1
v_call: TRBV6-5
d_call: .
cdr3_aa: CATTPVGSYNEQFF
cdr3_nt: TGTGCCACCACCCCTGTTGGCTCCTACAATGAGCAGTTCTTC

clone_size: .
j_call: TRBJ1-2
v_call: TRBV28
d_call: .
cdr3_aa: CASSLRGYGYTF
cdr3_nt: TGTGCCAGCAGTTTGAGGGGGTATGGCTACACCTTC

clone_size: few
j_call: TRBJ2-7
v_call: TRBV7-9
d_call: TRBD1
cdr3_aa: CASSSGQYYEQYF
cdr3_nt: TGTGCCAGCAGCTCGGGACAGTACTACGAGCAGTACTTC

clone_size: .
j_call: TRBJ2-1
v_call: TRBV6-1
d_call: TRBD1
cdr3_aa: CASSEAGQGAYNEQFF
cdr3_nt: TGTGCCAGCAGTGAAGCAGGGCAGGGGGCCTACAATGAGCAGTTCTTC

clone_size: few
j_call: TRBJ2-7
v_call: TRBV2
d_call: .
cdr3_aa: CASTTWREQYF
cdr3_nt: TGTGCCAGCACCACCTGGCGGGAGCAGTACTTC

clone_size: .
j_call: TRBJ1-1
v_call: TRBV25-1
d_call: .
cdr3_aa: CASSASGAWSTEAFF
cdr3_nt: TGTGCCAGCAGTGCCTCCGGGGCGTGGAGCACTGAAGCTTTCTTT

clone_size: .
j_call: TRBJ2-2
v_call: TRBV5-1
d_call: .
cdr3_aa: CASSLDRTNTGELFF
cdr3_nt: TGCGCCAGCAGCCTCGACAGGACTAACACCGGGGAGCTGTTTTTT

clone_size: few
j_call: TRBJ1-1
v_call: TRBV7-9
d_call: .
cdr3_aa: CASSPGVEAFF
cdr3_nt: TGTGCCAGCAGCCCGGGGGTTGAAGCTTTCTTT

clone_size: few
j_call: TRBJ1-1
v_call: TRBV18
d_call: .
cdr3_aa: CASRNREATEAFF
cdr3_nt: TGTGCCAGCAGAAACAGGGAGGCCACTGAAGCTTTCTTT

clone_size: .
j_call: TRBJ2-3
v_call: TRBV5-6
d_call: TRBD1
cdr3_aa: CASSPYTGADTQYF
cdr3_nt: TGTGCCAGCAGCCCTTATACAGGGGCAGATACGCAGTATTTT

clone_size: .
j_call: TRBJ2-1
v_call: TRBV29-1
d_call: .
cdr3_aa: CSVGQLDEQFF
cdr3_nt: TGCAGCGTTGGCCAGTTGGATGAGCAGTTCTTC